A selection of T cell receptor beta chains follows, all from one sample in a study of T-cell memory formation after mild COVID-19. TCRdb reanalysed the 5' RACE reads using MiXCR and keeps one entry per CDR3 protein. In the table there are 200,000 or so distinct CDR3 sequences, over 7.5% of which are singletons. The sequenced material came from PBMCs or a T cell subset sorted from them (not recorded which). The receptors were gathered from a man aged 18 to 35 who had mild COVID-19 (a few samples of this study predate the infection). Cell type and time point are not known. Both conserved end residues are part of each CDR3. The D gene is left open where the match is weak. Only part of the rows carry a size: once, few, many, or a class if the clone is expanded.

v_call	d_call	clone_size	j_call	cdr3_nt	cdr3_aa
TRBV20-1	.	few	TRBJ2-1	TGCAGTGCGGAAGGGAACTACAATGAGCAGTTCTTC	CSAEGNYNEQFF
TRBV5-1	.	many	TRBJ2-7	TGCGCCAGCAGATTTCAGCAAGATAGCTCCTACGAGCAGTACTTC	CASRFQQDSSYEQYF
TRBV6-6	.	.	TRBJ1-6	TGTGCCAGCAGCCCGACGCCAGACAGGCTCACTTCACCCCTCCACTTT	CASSPTPDRLTSPLHF
TRBV5-1	.	many	TRBJ2-1	TGCGCCAGCAGGGACCTGACCGGGACTCATACCTACAATGAGCAGTTCTTC	CASRDLTGTHTYNEQFF
TRBV6-2/TRBV6-3	TRBD1	many	TRBJ2-7	TGTGCCAGCAGACACCCCGACAGGGGGAAGTTTGACTTC	CASRHPDRGKFDF
TRBV7-9	.	.	TRBJ1-6	TGTGCCAGCAGCTCCAATATTTCACCCCTCCACTTT	CASSSNISPLHF
TRBV6-5	.	.	TRBJ1-4	TGTGCCAGCAGTGAAAATCCGGGGCCGGGGGGCCCTAATGAAAAACTGTTTTTT	CASSENPGPGGPNEKLFF
TRBV11-3	.	few	TRBJ2-2	TGTGCCAGCAGCCGACTTGACACCGGGGAGCTGTTTTTT	CASSRLDTGELFF
TRBV6-4	TRBD1	few	TRBJ2-7	TGTGCCAGCAGTGACCCCGGACAGGGGGAATACGAGCAGTACTTC	CASSDPGQGEYEQYF
TRBV4-3	.	.	TRBJ2-3	TGCGCCAGCAGCCAATTTTTGGCCGCAGATACGCAGTATTTT	CASSQFLAADTQYF
TRBV20-1	.	many	TRBJ2-1	TGCAGTGCTAGGGGGGCTAGCGGAGGGAGTGGGCTCAATGAGCAGTTCTTC	CSARGASGGSGLNEQFF
TRBV7-6	.	.	TRBJ2-5	TGTGCCAGCAGCTACTCGACAGGAAACTACGAGACCCAGTACTTC	CASSYSTGNYETQYF
TRBV5-5	TRBD1	.	TRBJ1-1	TGTGCCAGCAGCGGGGACAGGGGGAACACTGAAGCTTTCTTT	CASSGDRGNTEAFF
TRBV6-5	TRBD1	.	TRBJ2-3	TGTGCCAGCAGTTACGACGGACAGGGTGCAGATACGCAGTATTTT	CASSYDGQGADTQYF
TRBV19	TRBD1	few	TRBJ2-7	TGTGCCAGTAGCCCCAGACAGGGGACCATCGAGCAGTACTTC	CASSPRQGTIEQYF